Below, one TCR beta chain is given with its context. Antigen specificity is unknown. The germline gives CDR1 DFQATT, CDR2 SNEGSKA (reference sequence). This CDR3 is 16 amino acids long. With 2 bases clipped from V and 1 base from J, the junction kept 6 bases outside the gene matches. This entry belongs to a study of regulatory T cells in long-lasting Graves disease. Through Arm-PCR of CDR3 regions and iRepertoire HTBI primers, TCR beta libraries were built. From the multiplex PCR reads, TCRdb called clonotypes with MiXCR, one entry per CDR3 protein. The table includes hundreds of thousands of distinct CDR3 sequences, roughly 15% detected once. Findings of the study overall: New patients shared more than 750 public clonotypes, fewer than the approximately 3,000 shared by persistent patients.

Time point meaning: newly diagnosed GD, antithyroid drugs for less than 3 months. The TCR library used RNA extracted from PBMCs. Patients of an endocrinology department in Xi'an, China, were included. This sample was shared with a second study, whose subject was T cells in Graves' hyperthyroidism and ophthalmopathy. This second report adds: Hyperthyroidism was newly diagnosed in patients aged 18 to 65 (duration under 2 months).

The sequence was obtained from a woman aged 35-65 years with Graves disease. The chain couples TRBV20-1 to TRBJ1-3; 9 bases line up with TRBD1. Material: peripheral blood mononuclear cells (PBMCs), obtained at new diagnosis, from a patient treated with antithyroid drugs. CDR3 DNA sequence: TGCAGTGCTAGACACCGACAGGGGGTATCTGGAAACACCATATATTTT. It codes for CSARHRQGVSGNTIYF.